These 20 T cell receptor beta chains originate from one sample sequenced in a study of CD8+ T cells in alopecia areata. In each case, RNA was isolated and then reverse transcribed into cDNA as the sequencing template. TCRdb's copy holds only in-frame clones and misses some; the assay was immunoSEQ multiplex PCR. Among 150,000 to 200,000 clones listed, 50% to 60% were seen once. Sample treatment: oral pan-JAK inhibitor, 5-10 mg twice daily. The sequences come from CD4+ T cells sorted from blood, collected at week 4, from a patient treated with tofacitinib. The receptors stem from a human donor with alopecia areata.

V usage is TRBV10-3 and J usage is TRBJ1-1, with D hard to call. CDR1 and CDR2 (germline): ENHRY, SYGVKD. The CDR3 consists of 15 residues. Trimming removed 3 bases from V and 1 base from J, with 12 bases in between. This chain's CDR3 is CAISESGLKNTEAFF. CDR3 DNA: TGTGCCATCAGTGAATCAGGCCTAAAGAACACTGAAGCTTTCTTT.

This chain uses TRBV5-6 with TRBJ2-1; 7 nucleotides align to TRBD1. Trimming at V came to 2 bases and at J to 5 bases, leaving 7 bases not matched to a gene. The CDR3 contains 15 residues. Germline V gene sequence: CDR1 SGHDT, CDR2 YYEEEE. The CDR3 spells CASSFVQGIHNEQFF. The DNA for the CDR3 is TGTGCCAGCAGCTTTGTACAGGGGATCCACAATGAGCAGTTCTTC.

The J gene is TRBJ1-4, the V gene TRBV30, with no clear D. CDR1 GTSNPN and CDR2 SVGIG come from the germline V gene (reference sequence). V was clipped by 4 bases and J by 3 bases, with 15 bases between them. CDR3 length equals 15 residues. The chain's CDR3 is CAWNRRRRANEKLFF. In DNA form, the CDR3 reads TGTGCCTGGAATAGGAGGCGACGGGCTAATGAAAAACTGTTTTTT.

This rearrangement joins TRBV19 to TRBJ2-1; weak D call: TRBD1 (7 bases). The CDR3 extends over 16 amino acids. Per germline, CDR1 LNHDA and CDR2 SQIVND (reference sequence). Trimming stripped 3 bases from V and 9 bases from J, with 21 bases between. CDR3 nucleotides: TGTGCCAGTAGTATGATCGCAGGGGGGTACACACGTGAGCAGTTCTTC. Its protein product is CASSMIAGGYTREQFF.

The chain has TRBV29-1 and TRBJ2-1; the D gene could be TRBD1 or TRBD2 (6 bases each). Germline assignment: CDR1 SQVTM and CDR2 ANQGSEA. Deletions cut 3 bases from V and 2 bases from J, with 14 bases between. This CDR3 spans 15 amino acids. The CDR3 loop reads CSVERGGRAYNEQFF. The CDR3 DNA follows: TGCAGCGTTGAGAGAGGGGGGAGAGCCTACAATGAGCAGTTCTTC.

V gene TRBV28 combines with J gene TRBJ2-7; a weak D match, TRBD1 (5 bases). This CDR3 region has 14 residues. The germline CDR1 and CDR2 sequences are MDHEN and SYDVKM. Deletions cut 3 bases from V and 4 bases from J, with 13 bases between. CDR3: CASSFLPTAYEQYF. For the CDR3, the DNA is TGTGCCAGCAGTTTCTTGCCGACAGCTTACGAGCAGTACTTC.

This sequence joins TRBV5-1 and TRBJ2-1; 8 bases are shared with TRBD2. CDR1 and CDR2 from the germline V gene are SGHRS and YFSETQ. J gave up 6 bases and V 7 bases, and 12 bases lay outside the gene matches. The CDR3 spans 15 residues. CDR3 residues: CASQIGTSTLNEQFF. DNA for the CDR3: TGCGCCAGCCAGATAGGGACTAGTACCCTCAATGAGCAGTTCTTC.

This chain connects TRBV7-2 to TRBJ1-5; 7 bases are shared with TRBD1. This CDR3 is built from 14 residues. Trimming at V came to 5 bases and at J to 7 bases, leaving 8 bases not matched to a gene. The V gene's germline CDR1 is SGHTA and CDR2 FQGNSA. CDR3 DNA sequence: TGTGCCAGCAGCGGCCGACAGGGCTCCCAGCCCCAGCATTTT. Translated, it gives CASSGRQGSQPQHF.

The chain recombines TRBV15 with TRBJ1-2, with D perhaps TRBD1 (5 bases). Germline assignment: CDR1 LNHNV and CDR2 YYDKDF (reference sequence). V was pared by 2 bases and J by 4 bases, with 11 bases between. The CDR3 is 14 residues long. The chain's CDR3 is CATSRQGGGYGYTF. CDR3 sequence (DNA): TGTGCCACCAGCAGACAGGGTGGGGGCTATGGCTACACCTTC.

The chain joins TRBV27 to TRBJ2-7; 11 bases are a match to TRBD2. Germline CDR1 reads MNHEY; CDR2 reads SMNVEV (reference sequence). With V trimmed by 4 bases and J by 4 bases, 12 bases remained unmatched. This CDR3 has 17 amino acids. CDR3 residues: CASSSFGLAGGSYEQYF. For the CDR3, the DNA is TGTGCCAGCAGTTCCTTCGGGCTAGCGGGGGGATCTTACGAGCAGTACTTC.

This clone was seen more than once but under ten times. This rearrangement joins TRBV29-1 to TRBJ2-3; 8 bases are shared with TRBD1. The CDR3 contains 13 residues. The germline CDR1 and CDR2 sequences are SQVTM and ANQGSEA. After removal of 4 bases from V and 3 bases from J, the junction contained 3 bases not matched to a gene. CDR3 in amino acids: CSVGGQVTDTQYF. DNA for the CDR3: TGCAGCGTTGGGGGACAGGTGACAGATACGCAGTATTTT.

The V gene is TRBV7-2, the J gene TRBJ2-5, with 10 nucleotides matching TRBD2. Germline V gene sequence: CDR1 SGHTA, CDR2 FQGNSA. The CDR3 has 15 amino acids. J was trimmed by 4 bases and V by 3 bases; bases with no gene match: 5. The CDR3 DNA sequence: TGTGCCAGCAGCTTTGAGCGGGGGGGCCTAGAGACCCAGTACTTC. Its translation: CASSFERGGLETQYF.

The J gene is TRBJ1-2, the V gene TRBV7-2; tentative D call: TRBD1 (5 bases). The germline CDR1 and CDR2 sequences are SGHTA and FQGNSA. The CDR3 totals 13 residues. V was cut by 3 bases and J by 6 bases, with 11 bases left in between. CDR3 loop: CASSLGLGDGYTF. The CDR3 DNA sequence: TGTGCCAGCAGCTTGGGACTGGGGGATGGCTACACCTTC.

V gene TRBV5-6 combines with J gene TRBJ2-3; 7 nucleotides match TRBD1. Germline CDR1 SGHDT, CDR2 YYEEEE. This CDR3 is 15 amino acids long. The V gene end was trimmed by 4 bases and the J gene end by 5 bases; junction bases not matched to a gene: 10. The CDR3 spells CASSQGQFPGDTQYF. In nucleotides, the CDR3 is TGTGCCAGCAGCCAGGGACAGTTCCCTGGAGATACGCAGTATTTT.

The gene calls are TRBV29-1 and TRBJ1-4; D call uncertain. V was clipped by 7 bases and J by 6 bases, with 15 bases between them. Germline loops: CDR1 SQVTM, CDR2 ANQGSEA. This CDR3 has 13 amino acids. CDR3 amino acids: CSGRRSAHEKLFF. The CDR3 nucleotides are TGCAGCGGGCGGCGTTCGGCCCATGAAAAACTGTTTTTT.

The DNA of the CDR3 is TGTGCCTGGGACAGGGGGCAGTCACCCCTCCACTTT. The encoded protein is CAWDRGQSPLHF. The chain recombines TRBV30 with TRBJ1-6; 10 bases line up with TRBD1. J lost 10 bases, V lost 5 bases, and 2 bases had no gene match. Germline-derived CDR1 and CDR2 are GTSNPN and SVGIG (reference sequence). This CDR3 has 12 amino acids.

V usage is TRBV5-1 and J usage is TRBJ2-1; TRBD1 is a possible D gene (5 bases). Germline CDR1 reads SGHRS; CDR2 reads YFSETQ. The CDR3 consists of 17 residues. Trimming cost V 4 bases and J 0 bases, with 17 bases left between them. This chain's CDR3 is CASSLLDRPFSYNEQFF. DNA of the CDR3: TGCGCCAGCAGCCTCCTAGACAGACCCTTCTCCTACAATGAGCAGTTCTTC.

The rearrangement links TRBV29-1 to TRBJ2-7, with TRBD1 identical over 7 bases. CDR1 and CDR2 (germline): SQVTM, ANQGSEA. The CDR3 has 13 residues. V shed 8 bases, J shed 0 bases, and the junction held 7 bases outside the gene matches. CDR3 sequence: CSPGTAASYEQYF. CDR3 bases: TGCAGCCCGGGGACAGCCGCCTCCTACGAGCAGTACTTC.

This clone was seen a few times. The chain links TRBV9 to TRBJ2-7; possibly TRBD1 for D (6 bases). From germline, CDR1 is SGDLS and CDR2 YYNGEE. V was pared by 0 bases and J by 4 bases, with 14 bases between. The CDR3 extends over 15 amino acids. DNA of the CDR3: TGTGCCAGCAGCGTAGGGACAGTGAAGTCGTACGAGCAGTACTTC. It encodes CASSVGTVKSYEQYF.

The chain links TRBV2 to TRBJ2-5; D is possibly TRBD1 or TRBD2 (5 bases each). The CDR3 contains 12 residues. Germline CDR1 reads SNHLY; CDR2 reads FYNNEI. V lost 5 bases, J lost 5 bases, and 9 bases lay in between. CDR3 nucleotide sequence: TGTGCCAGCAGTCGGGGCGGGGAGACCCAGTACTTC. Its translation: CASSRGGETQYF.